This T cell receptor (beta chain) was captured in a study of blood T cell repertoires in COVID-19. Deletions cut 7 bases from V and 2 bases from J, with 12 bases between. The V gene's germline CDR1 is SNHLY and CDR2 FYNNEI. The CDR3 is 14 residues long. Data came from immunoSEQ multiplex PCR; TCRdb stores just in-frame clones and leaves some out. The table has over 90,000 clones, under 90% seen once; the top ten hold 10% to 15%. Sequencing input: peripheral blood. The rearrangement uses TRBV2 and TRBJ1-5; D is unresolved. The sequence was collected from a human donor in a cohort sampled during active or convalescent COVID-19. The CDR3 bases are TGTGCCAGCACCGAGGCATGGGGCAATCAGCCCCAGCATTTT. Translated: CASTEAWGNQPQHF.